The 21 T cell receptor beta chains listed next were all sequenced from one sample in a study of OX40 agonist ivuxolimab in advanced cancers. Here immunoSEQ multiplex PCR was the method, and the copy in TCRdb shows in-frame clones only, minus some. The profile covers roughly 39,000 clones, with 85% to 90% appearing a single time and 4.5% to 6% taken by the ten largest. The source was CD4+ or CD8+ T cells sorted from blood, collected in a trial of the OX40 agonist ivuxolimab. The source of these receptors is an adult with an advanced solid tumor such as melanoma, head and neck, liver or kidney cancer.

V and J are TRBV6-1 and TRBJ2-7; D gene uncertain. The CDR3 totals 12 residues. Germline V gene sequence: CDR1 MNHNS, CDR2 SASEGT. The V end lost 3 bases, the J end lost 6 bases, and 9 bases lay between the germline ends. This chain's CDR3 is CASSDLVREQYF. DNA for the CDR3: TGTGCCAGCAGTGATCTAGTCCGCGAGCAGTACTTC.

The chain combines TRBV28 with TRBJ1-5; TRBD1 might be the D (5 bases). Germline lookup yields CDR1 MDHEN and CDR2 SYDVKM. V lost 1 base and J 1 base, leaving 11 bases between the germline ends. The CDR3 extends over 16 amino acids. The DNA of the CDR3 is TGTGCCAGCAGTTTATCCCGGTGGACAAGCAATCAGCCCCAGCATTTT. Its protein product is CASSLSRWTSNQPQHF.

The chain combines TRBV6-1 with TRBJ1-5; D remains unclear. The V end lost 8 bases, the J end lost 3 bases, and 11 bases lay between the germline ends. Germline CDR1 is MNHNS and CDR2 is SASEGT. The CDR3 contains 13 residues. CDR3 residues: CASPPGFNQPQHF. CDR3 sequence (DNA): TGTGCCAGCCCCCCGGGGTTCAATCAGCCCCAGCATTTT.

The chain uses TRBV28 and TRBJ2-3, with D tentatively TRBD2 (5 bases). Germline V gives CDR1 MDHEN, CDR2 SYDVKM. V gave up 2 bases and J gave up 2 bases, with 11 bases separating them. This CDR3 region has 15 residues. CDR3 residues: CASSLRRRPTDTQYF. DNA of the CDR3: TGTGCCAGCAGTTTAAGGCGGAGGCCCACAGATACGCAGTATTTT.

This chain uses TRBV2 with TRBJ2-3; D gene ambiguous. Germline CDR1 and CDR2: SNHLY and FYNNEI. Trimming stripped 8 bases from V and 6 bases from J, with 9 bases between. The CDR3 loop spans 11 amino acids. The CDR3 DNA reads TGTGCCAGCGGCCAAGCGGATACGCAGTATTTT. Its translation: CASGQADTQYF.

The chain combines TRBV9 with TRBJ2-2, with D unresolved. V dropped 2 bases and J dropped 5 bases, with 7 bases sitting between them. The CDR3 is 13 amino acids. The germline gives CDR1 SGDLS, CDR2 YYNGEE. The CDR3 bases are TGTGCCAGCAGCGTGGGGTCGACCGGGGAGCTGTTTTTT. Translated: CASSVGSTGELFF.

The CDR3 DNA is TGTGCCAGTAGTACAGGGTATGGGGTAGAGACCCAGTACTTC. Translation: CASSTGYGVETQYF. The rearrangement links TRBV19 to TRBJ2-5; a possible D gene is TRBD1 (5 bases). Germline V gene data show CDR1 as LNHDA and CDR2 as SQIVND (reference sequence). The V gene lost 4 bases and the J gene lost 4 bases, with 13 bases spanning the gap. CDR3 length: 14 amino acids.

This chain links TRBV7-3 with TRBJ2-1, with TRBD2 identical over 7 bases. Per germline, CDR1 SGHTA and CDR2 FQGTGA. Trimming cost V 5 bases and J 0 bases; bases outside gene matches: 4. The CDR3 runs to 15 residues. This CDR3 is CASSARGSSYNEQFF. CDR3 bases: TGTGCCAGCAGCGCGCGGGGGAGCTCCTACAATGAGCAGTTCTTC. The variable domain in full, completed from reference TRBV7-3 and TRBJ2-1, reads GAGVSQTPSNKVTEKGKYVELRCDPISGHTALYWYRQSLGQGPEFLIYFQGTGAADDSGLPNDRFFAVRPEGSVSTLKIQRTERGDSAVYLCASSARGSSYNEQFFGPGTRLTVL.

The V call is TRBV6-1, the J call TRBJ2-3; 8 nucleotides match TRBD1. The CDR3 extends over 18 amino acids. The germline CDR1 and CDR2 sequences are MNHNS and SASEGT. With 3 bases clipped from V and 2 bases from J, the junction kept 13 bases outside the gene matches. The CDR3 DNA follows: TGTGCCAGCAGTGATTTATACCCCGGGACAGGACTCACAGATACGCAGTATTTT. Translating gives CASSDLYPGTGLTDTQYF.

The V and J genes are TRBV5-1 and TRBJ2-1; 7 nucleotides align to TRBD2. The CDR3 totals 14 residues. With 7 bases clipped from V and 4 bases from J, the junction kept 8 bases outside the gene matches. Germline CDR1 and CDR2: SGHRS and YFSETQ. The chain's CDR3 is CASLGLADYNEQFF. CDR3 sequence (DNA): TGCGCCAGCCTAGGCCTAGCGGATTACAATGAGCAGTTCTTC.

The chain links TRBV9 to TRBJ1-4, with D perhaps TRBD1 (6 bases). This CDR3 has 16 residues. Trimming removed 3 bases from V and 8 bases from J, with 20 bases in between. Germline loops: CDR1 SGDLS, CDR2 YYNGEE. The CDR3 sequence is CASSGATGQLGEKLFF. Written as DNA, the CDR3 is TGTGCCAGCAGCGGAGCCACTGGACAGCTCGGGGAAAAACTGTTTTTT.

This sequence joins TRBV19 and TRBJ2-5; 9 bases fit TRBD2. CDR1 LNHDA and CDR2 SQIVND come from the germline V gene (reference sequence). Trimming removed 6 bases from V and 2 bases from J; junction bases left unmatched: 13. CDR3 length: 17 residues. DNA for the CDR3: TGTGCCAGTAGAGGGCAGAGGCTAGCGGGGACACAAGAGACCCAGTACTTC. Translated: CASRGQRLAGTQETQYF.

The chain uses TRBV19 and TRBJ1-1, with D tentatively TRBD1 (6 bases). The V gene lost 10 bases and the J gene lost 5 bases, with 23 bases spanning the gap. The CDR3 is 15 residues long. Germline lookup yields CDR1 LNHDA and CDR2 SQIVND (reference sequence). The DNA for the CDR3 is TGTGCCATTCATTTCCCCGCGGGGGCACGTACTGAAGCTTTCTTT. As protein: CAIHFPAGARTEAFF.

The V gene is TRBV5-1, the J gene TRBJ2-3; no reliable D call. The CDR3 is made up of 15 amino acids. Trimming pared 7 bases from V and 2 bases from J, leaving 17 bases between. In germline, CDR1 is SGHRS, CDR2 YFSETQ. In nucleotides, the CDR3 is TGCGCCAGCGCCCGGACCCACGAGATCACAGATACGCAGTATTTT. This gives the protein CASARTHEITDTQYF.

The chain combines TRBV11-2 with TRBJ2-1; 8 nucleotides agree with TRBD2. The germline V gene encodes CDR1 SGHAT and CDR2 FQNNGV. The V gene end was trimmed by 6 bases and the J gene end by 4 bases; junction bases not matched to a gene: 8. The CDR3 length is 15 residues. The CDR3 DNA reads as TGTGCCAGCAGTTTGATAGCGGGGATTTACAATGAGCAGTTCTTC. It encodes CASSLIAGIYNEQFF. Supplemented by reference TRBV11-2 and TRBJ2-1, the full variable domain reads EAGVAQSPRYKIIEKRQSVAFWCNPISGHATLYWYQQILGQGPKLLIQFQNNGVVDDSQLPKDRFSAERLKGVDSTLKIQPAKLEDSAVYLCASSLIAGIYNEQFFGPGTRLTVL.

The gene calls are TRBV7-9 and TRBJ2-5; D may be TRBD1 (5 bases). The CDR3 has 14 residues. Trimming left V 8 bases short and J 5 bases short, with 18 bases between. Looked up from germline, CDR1 is SEHNR and CDR2 is FQNEAQ (reference sequence). The CDR3 coding sequence is TGTGCCAGCGTTTCCTCCCAGGGTCATGAGACCCAGTACTTC. Translation: CASVSSQGHETQYF.

This clone was counted a single time. The V call is TRBV27, the J call TRBJ2-1, with 7 nucleotides matching TRBD2. CDR3 length: 14 amino acids. Trimming cost V 7 bases and J 0 bases; bases outside gene matches: 3. Per germline, CDR1 MNHEY and CDR2 SMNVEV (reference sequence). The CDR3 DNA reads as TGTGCCAGCATCGCGGGAGACTCCTACAATGAGCAGTTCTTC. Protein sequence: CASIAGDSYNEQFF.

This clone came up a few times. The V call is TRBV9, the J call TRBJ2-7; TRBD2 matches 9 bases. Germline trimming cut 3 bases from V and 7 bases from J; bases unmatched to any gene: 8. Germline V lookup: CDR1 SGDLS, CDR2 YYNGEE. CDR3 length: 14 amino acids. The CDR3 protein is CASSARVAGGEQYF. The CDR3 DNA follows: TGTGCCAGCAGCGCCCGCGTGGCGGGAGGGGAGCAGTACTTC.

The chain couples TRBV6-6 to TRBJ2-1, with D unresolved. This CDR3 comprises 12 residues. CDR1 and CDR2 (germline): MNHNY, SVGAGI (reference sequence). The germline V and J ends were trimmed by 7 bases and 9 bases, with 13 bases remaining between them. CDR3 coding DNA: TGTGCCAGCAAAATGAACCGTGGTGAGCAGTTCTTC. This codes for CASKMNRGEQFF.

This rearrangement joins TRBV28 to TRBJ2-1; weak D call: TRBD1 (6 bases). V was trimmed by 7 bases and J by 8 bases, leaving 27 bases between them. The CDR3 is made up of 17 amino acids. The germline CDR1 and CDR2 sequences are MDHEN and SYDVKM. CDR3 protein: CASTPYFLQGIRDEQFF. The DNA of the CDR3 is TGTGCCAGCACCCCCTACTTTCTTCAGGGGATTCGCGATGAGCAGTTCTTC. The full variable domain, in which reference TRBV28 and TRBJ2-1 provide the parts outside the CDR3, is DVKVTQSSRYLVKRTGEKVFLECVQDMDHENMFWYRQDPGLGLRLIYFSYDVKMKEKGDIPEGYSVSREKKERFSLILESASTNQTSMYLCASTPYFLQGIRDEQFFGPGTRLTVL.

CDR3 amino acids: CASSATGEAGRYNEQFF. The CDR3, as DNA: TGTGCCAGTAGTGCTACAGGAGAGGCGGGCCGATACAATGAGCAGTTCTTC. The rearrangement uses TRBV19 and TRBJ2-1; the D gene could be TRBD1 or TRBD2 (5 bases each). V was shortened by 5 bases and J by 4 bases, with 21 bases between the two germline ends. CDR3 size: 17 residues. CDR1 is LNHDA and CDR2 is SQIVND in the germline V gene (reference sequence).